The 7 T cell receptor beta chains listed next were all sequenced from one sample in a study of memory CD8 T cells in hepatitis C reinfection. Noted time point: late/post reinfection, 12 to 24 weeks after detection. No in vitro expansion preceded TCR sequencing of the sorted cells. Some clones are missing from TCRdb's copy, which holds only in-frame ones; the method was immunoSEQ multiplex PCR. The table lists 46,000 or so clones, 89% of them singletons, with under 0.9% in the top ten. The sequenced sample was naive CD8+ T cells sorted from blood. The receptors stem from a young man with hepatitis C virus infection.

This CDR3 reads CASSPGQGPGNTIYF. The DNA for the CDR3 is TGCGCCAGCAGCCCGGGACAGGGTCCTGGAAACACCATATATTTT. The rearrangement links TRBV4-3 to TRBJ1-3, with 9 bases matching TRBD1. V lost 4 bases, J lost 2 bases, and 3 bases stayed unmatched. The CDR3 runs to 15 residues. Germline loops: CDR1 LGHNA, CDR2 YSLEER.

The chain joins TRBV9 to TRBJ2-7; TRBD2 matches at 7 bases. There are 13 residues in the CDR3. The V segment lost 0 bases and the J segment 6 bases; nucleotides outside the gene matches: 3. Germline V gives CDR1 SGDLS, CDR2 YYNGEE. The DNA for the CDR3 is TGTGCCAGCAGCGTAGGGGAGGGTGGCGAGCAGTACTTC. This translates into CASSVGEGGEQYF.

This clone was seen just once. The chain carries TRBV28 and TRBJ2-7; 7 bases are shared with TRBD2. Germline CDR1 is MDHEN and CDR2 is SYDVKM. Trimming took 5 bases from V and 2 from J; bases not matched to a gene: 6. The CDR3 totals 14 residues. CDR3 DNA sequence: TGTGCCAGCAGTGGGGCGGGGGAGCCCTACGAGCAGTACTTC. Protein product: CASSGAGEPYEQYF.

The table lists this clone with a few counts. V and J are TRBV6-1 and TRBJ1-2; the D is unclear. Trimming left V 2 bases short and J 2 bases short, with 9 bases between. Germline V CDR1 and CDR2: MNHNS, SASEGT. This CDR3 is 14 amino acids long. The CDR3 DNA follows: TGTGCCAGCAGTGAATTTGGGCAGAACTATGGCTACACCTTC. This encodes CASSEFGQNYGYTF.

The CDR3 sequence is CASSSGFPSMNTEAFF. The CDR3 DNA reads as TGTGCCAGCAGTTCAGGGTTCCCGTCAATGAACACTGAAGCTTTCTTT. The genes are TRBV6-5 and TRBJ1-1; D perhaps matches TRBD1 (5 bases). The CDR3 sequence is 16 residues long. CDR1 is MNHEY and CDR2 is SVGAGI in the germline V gene. V was shortened by 4 bases and J by 0 bases, with 15 bases between the two germline ends.

The chain combines TRBV7-8 with TRBJ1-1; 10 positions agree with TRBD1. The V and J ends lost 5 bases and 0 bases, in that order; junction bases with no gene match: 12. This CDR3 has 18 residues. Germline assignment: CDR1 SGHVS and CDR2 FQNEAQ. The CDR3 DNA follows: TGTGCCAGCAGCCATCGTCGACAGGGGGCCATGCTGAACACTGAAGCTTTCTTT. Amino acid sequence: CASSHRRQGAMLNTEAFF. Combining the CDR3 with reference TRBV7-8 and TRBJ1-1 gives the whole variable domain GAGVSQSPRYKVAKRGQDVALRCDPISGHVSLFWYQQALGQGPEFLTYFQNEAQLDKSGLPSDRFFAERPEGSVSTLKIQRTQQEDSAVYLCASSHRRQGAMLNTEAFFGQGTRLTVV.

The chain couples TRBV5-6 to TRBJ2-7; weak D call: TRBD2 (6 bases). The CDR3 is 15 amino acids. The germline CDR1 and CDR2 sequences are SGHDT and YYEEEE. V shed 0 bases and J shed 1 base, with 11 bases lying between them. CDR3 amino acids: CASSLEGLFSYEQYF. DNA for the CDR3: TGTGCCAGCAGCTTGGAGGGACTTTTTTCCTACGAGCAGTACTTC.